This entry lists 23 T cell receptor beta chains sequenced from one sample in a study of cytomegalovirus exposure and HLA in healthy donors (dated by TCRdb to 2016 to 2017). Library generation was performed with the immunoSEQ multiplex PCR assay. For the multiplex PCR, a mixture combining 60 forward primers for TCR Vbeta segments and 13 reverse primers for TCR Jbeta segments was used. This immuneACCESS table, as held by TCRdb, lists in-frame sequences with V and J called but not all clones. Of the missing ones, under half trace to an unresolved V gene in checked studies; the others have no known cause. The record for this sample contains 130,000 to 150,000 clones. The biggest ten clones account for approximately 2.5% of the sample. Sequenced material: PBMCs. All receptors come from a middle-aged man in good health and CMV-seronegative.

The chain has TRBV7-6 and TRBJ2-1; 9 nucleotides match TRBD1. The CDR3 sequence is 15 residues long. V shed 4 bases, J shed 4 bases, and the junction held 5 bases outside the gene matches. The V gene's germline CDR1 is SGHVS and CDR2 FNYEAQ. The CDR3 loop is CASSSPGTGYNEQFF. CDR3 coding DNA: TGTGCCAGCAGCTCTCCCGGGACAGGGTACAATGAGCAGTTCTTC. The variable domain in full, with the rest retrieved from reference TRBV7-6 and TRBJ2-1, is GAGVSQSPRYKVTKRGQDVALRCDPISGHVSLYWYRQALGQGPEFLTYFNYEAQQDKSGLPNDRFSAERPEGSISTLTIQRTEQRDSAMYRCASSSPGTGYNEQFFGPGTRLTVL.

The chain links TRBV5-4 to TRBJ1-3; a possible D gene is TRBD1 (6 bases). The V gene's germline CDR1 is SGHNT and CDR2 YYREEE (reference sequence). V was cut by 4 bases and J by 2 bases, with 16 bases left in between. The CDR3 is made up of 16 amino acids. The CDR3 nucleotides read TGTGCCAGCAGCAAATTACAGGGCATGACTGGAAACACCATATATTTT. This gives the protein CASSKLQGMTGNTIYF.

In nucleotides, the CDR3 is TGTGCCAGCAGTCCGGGACAGGGGGGCGGCTACACCTTC. Its protein is CASSPGQGGGYTF. The chain uses TRBV6-6 and TRBJ1-2; 11 positions match TRBD1. The trim removed 5 bases at V and 8 bases at J, leaving 4 bases unmatched. Per the germline V gene, CDR1 is MNHNY and CDR2 is SVGAGI (reference sequence). There are 13 residues in the CDR3.

The CDR3 DNA reads TGTGCCAGTATGGAGAGTTATGAGCAGTTCTTC. Translation gives CASMESYEQFF. The V and J genes are TRBV19 and TRBJ2-1; the D is unclear. Germline CDR1 LNHDA, CDR2 SQIVND (reference sequence). This CDR3 comprises 11 residues. V was cut by 7 bases and J by 8 bases, with 9 bases left in between.

The chain joins TRBV7-2 to TRBJ2-7; 8 nucleotides align to TRBD1. This CDR3 has 13 amino acids. J lost 5 bases, V lost 4 bases, and 4 bases had no gene match. The germline V gene has CDR1 SGHTA and CDR2 FQGNSA. The CDR3 loop reads CASSSWTGNEQYF. CDR3 DNA: TGTGCCAGCAGCTCTTGGACAGGGAACGAGCAGTACTTC.

The chain combines TRBV7-2 with TRBJ2-7; 7 bases agree with TRBD1. The CDR3 contains 17 residues. Trimming at V came to 6 bases and at J to 0 bases, leaving 14 bases not matched to a gene. Germline-derived CDR1 and CDR2 are SGHTA and FQGNSA. CDR3 bases: TGTGCCAGCAGTTATAATGGTTGGGGACAGCCCTCCTACGAGCAGTACTTC. This translates into CASSYNGWGQPSYEQYF.

The chain links TRBV12-5 to TRBJ2-7, with 8 bases that match TRBD1. In germline, CDR1 is LGHNT, CDR2 FRNRAP. The CDR3 length is 16 residues. With 6 bases clipped from V and 6 bases from J, the junction kept 16 bases outside the gene matches. CDR3 nucleotides: TGTGCTAGTGGATCTTTGTCCGGACAGGGTGTAGGCGAGCAGTACTTC. Its translation: CASGSLSGQGVGEQYF.

The J gene is TRBJ2-7, the V gene TRBV7-2, with D tentatively TRBD1 (6 bases). Germline V gene data show CDR1 as SGHTA and CDR2 as FQGNSA. The CDR3 spans 15 residues. Trimming removed 3 bases at V and 4 bases at J, with 16 bases between. In DNA, the CDR3 is TGTGCCAGCAGCTTCCACAGGGATTCGGGGTACGAGCAGTACTTC. It encodes CASSFHRDSGYEQYF.

This CDR3 reads CASSGGQGVRQEAFF. CDR3 nucleotide sequence: TGTGCCAGCAGTGGCGGACAGGGGGTTCGGCAGGAAGCTTTCTTT. The gene calls are TRBV6-1 and TRBJ1-1; 10 bases align to TRBD1. This CDR3 has 15 amino acids. The V gene end was trimmed by 4 bases and the J gene end by 8 bases; junction bases not matched to a gene: 10. The germline CDR1 and CDR2 sequences are MNHNS and SASEGT.

The chain joins TRBV6-5 to TRBJ1-6, with D perhaps TRBD1 (5 bases). The germline gives CDR1 MNHEY, CDR2 SVGAGI. Trimming cost V 2 bases and J 9 bases, with 17 bases left between them. This CDR3 contains 16 residues. This chain's CDR3 is CASSYRLREGVSPLHF. CDR3 DNA sequence: TGTGCCAGCAGTTACAGACTCAGGGAAGGTGTTTCACCCCTCCACTTT.

The chain employs TRBV6-6 and TRBJ2-1; D may be TRBD2 (5 bases). V was clipped by 2 bases and J by 9 bases, with 5 bases between them. CDR1 MNHNY and CDR2 SVGAGI come from the germline V gene (reference sequence). This CDR3 contains 11 residues. CDR3 amino acids: CASSYEGEQFF. The CDR3 DNA reads TGTGCCAGCAGTTACGAGGGTGAGCAGTTCTTC.

The rearrangement joins TRBV6-6 to TRBJ2-2; TRBD1 matches 9 bases. This CDR3 is built from 14 residues. Germline lookup yields CDR1 MNHNY and CDR2 SVGAGI (reference sequence). J gave up 5 bases and V 7 bases, and 5 bases lay outside the gene matches. This chain's CDR3 is CASTGTGYTGELFF. Here the CDR3 DNA reads TGTGCCAGCACCGGGACAGGGTATACCGGGGAGCTGTTTTTT.

The chain has TRBV19 and TRBJ1-6, with 7 bases matching TRBD1. Germline CDR1 LNHDA, CDR2 SQIVND (reference sequence). The CDR3 contains 16 residues. Trimming cost V 4 bases and J 8 bases; bases outside gene matches: 11. CDR3 DNA sequence: TGTGCCAGTAGTACCCCGACAGGGAATTGGGATTCACCCCTCCACTTT. Translation: CASSTPTGNWDSPLHF. The variable domain in full, with the rest retrieved from reference TRBV19 and TRBJ1-6, is DGGITQSPKYLFRKEGQNVTLSCEQNLNHDAMYWYRQDPGQGLRLIYYSQIVNDFQKGDIAEGYSVSREKKESFPLTVTSAQKNPTAFYLCASSTPTGNWDSPLHFGNGTRLTVT.

This chain uses TRBV19 with TRBJ1-1; maybe TRBD1 (5 bases). This CDR3 is 13 amino acids long. In germline, CDR1 is LNHDA, CDR2 SQIVND (reference sequence). V lost 10 bases and J 0 bases, leaving 12 bases between the germline ends. CDR3 region: CATKQQVNTEAFF. Here the CDR3 DNA reads TGTGCCACAAAACAACAGGTGAACACTGAAGCTTTCTTT.

The chain has TRBV4-3 and TRBJ1-2; 8 bases fit TRBD1. Germline V lookup: CDR1 LGHNA, CDR2 YSLEER. This CDR3 is 13 amino acids long. The V and J ends lost 1 base and 8 bases, in that order; junction bases with no gene match: 3. The chain's CDR3 is CASSQGTGFGYTF. The CDR3 nucleotides read TGCGCCAGCAGCCAAGGGACAGGGTTCGGCTACACCTTC.

The chain employs TRBV29-1 and TRBJ2-7; D not certain. Germline V CDR1 and CDR2: SQVTM, ANQGSEA. V gave up 5 bases and J gave up 0 bases, with 5 bases separating them. CDR3 length equals 11 residues. The CDR3 here is CSVKSSYEQYF. The CDR3, as DNA: TGCAGCGTTAAGAGCTCCTACGAGCAGTACTTC.

The chain links TRBV6-1 to TRBJ1-2, with unresolved D. Germline lookup yields CDR1 MNHNS and CDR2 SASEGT. The CDR3 is made up of 14 amino acids. V was clipped by 11 bases and J by 8 bases, with 24 bases between them. DNA for the CDR3: TGTGCCGCCCTCGAGGGAGAGACTATGGGAGGCTACACCTTC. It is translated as CAALEGETMGGYTF.

This rearrangement joins TRBV19 to TRBJ1-5; 7 bases fit TRBD1. The ends lost 7 bases at V and 7 bases at J; junction bases unmatched: 7. Germline V CDR1 and CDR2: LNHDA, SQIVND (reference sequence). CDR3 length: 13 amino acids. The CDR3 loop reads CASKTQGPQPQHF. CDR3 nucleotides: TGTGCCAGTAAAACACAGGGGCCCCAGCCCCAGCATTTT. Full variable domain (rest looked up from reference TRBV19 and TRBJ1-5): DGGITQSPKYLFRKEGQNVTLSCEQNLNHDAMYWYRQDPGQGLRLIYYSQIVNDFQKGDIAEGYSVSREKKESFPLTVTSAQKNPTAFYLCASKTQGPQPQHFGDGTRLSIL.

The gene calls are TRBV12-5 and TRBJ1-5; 8 bases match TRBD1. With 2 bases clipped from V and 3 bases from J, the junction kept 3 bases outside the gene matches. Germline-derived CDR1 and CDR2 are LGHNT and FRNRAP. This CDR3 is 15 amino acids long. The CDR3 DNA reads TGTGCTAGTGGTTTGTCAGGGGGCCACAATCAGCCCCAGCATTTT. It encodes CASGLSGGHNQPQHF.

The CDR3 region is CASSAGGQGKAEQYF. The CDR3 nucleotides are TGTGCCAGCAGTGCGGGGGGACAGGGGAAGGCCGAGCAGTACTTC. The gene calls are TRBV25-1 and TRBJ2-7; 10 bases are a match to TRBD1. From germline, CDR1 is MGHDK and CDR2 SYGVNS. V lost 4 bases, J lost 6 bases, and 9 bases stayed unmatched. The CDR3 consists of 15 residues.

The genes are TRBV10-3 and TRBJ2-7, with unresolved D. CDR1 and CDR2 (germline): ENHRY, SYGVKD. The CDR3 consists of 13 residues. Trimming shortened V by 3 bases and J by 7 bases, and 13 bases separated the two germline ends. CDR3 DNA sequence: TGTGCCATCAGTGACAAGCCTTCCGGGGAGCAGTACTTC. It codes for CAISDKPSGEQYF.

The chain uses TRBV13 and TRBJ1-2; the D gene is possibly TRBD1 (6 bases). Trimming removed 5 bases at V and 1 base at J, with 17 bases between. The CDR3 is 16 amino acids. The germline V gene has CDR1 PRHDT and CDR2 FYEKMQ (reference sequence). In DNA form, the CDR3 reads TGTGCCAGCAGCCGAGCGGGAGCAGGGGTTAACTATGGCTACACCTTC. Protein product: CASSRAGAGVNYGYTF.

About this clone itself: The identical CDR3 is also encoded by other nucleotide sequences in the sample. This chain uses TRBV6-5 with TRBJ1-2, with D maybe TRBD1 (5 bases). Germline V gives CDR1 MNHEY, CDR2 SVGAGI. This CDR3 comprises 12 residues. Between the trimmed V and J ends, which lost 6 bases and 5 bases, there was a span of 10 bases. The CDR3 DNA reads as TGTGCCAGCAGCACCGGGGGTTATGGCTACACCTTC. Encoded protein: CASSTGGYGYTF.